This T cell receptor (beta chain) was recorded in a study of cytomegalovirus exposure and HLA in healthy donors. Whole-study results and caveats: The authors listed 150 or so TCR beta chains as cytomegalovirus-associated.

Germline-derived CDR1 and CDR2 are ENHRY and SYGVKD. The CDR3 consists of 12 residues. Trimming took 3 bases from V and 13 from J, leaving 15 bases between them. As for this clone: Its antigen remains unknown.

Clones were read by immunoSEQ multiplex PCR, and TCRdb kept only the in-frame ones, dropping some. The data contain 150,000 to 200,000 clones, more than 75% of them seen just once; the ten biggest clones take up roughly 6.5%. The sequence derives from a man between 18 and 29 years old in good health and CMV-seropositive. Sequencing was done on a sample of PBMCs. The rearrangement joins TRBV10-3 to TRBJ2-5; D is possibly TRBD2 (5 bases). The CDR3 coding sequence is TGTGCCATCAGTGACCCTAGCTTTCCTTTGTACTTC. Translated, it gives CAISDPSFPLYF.